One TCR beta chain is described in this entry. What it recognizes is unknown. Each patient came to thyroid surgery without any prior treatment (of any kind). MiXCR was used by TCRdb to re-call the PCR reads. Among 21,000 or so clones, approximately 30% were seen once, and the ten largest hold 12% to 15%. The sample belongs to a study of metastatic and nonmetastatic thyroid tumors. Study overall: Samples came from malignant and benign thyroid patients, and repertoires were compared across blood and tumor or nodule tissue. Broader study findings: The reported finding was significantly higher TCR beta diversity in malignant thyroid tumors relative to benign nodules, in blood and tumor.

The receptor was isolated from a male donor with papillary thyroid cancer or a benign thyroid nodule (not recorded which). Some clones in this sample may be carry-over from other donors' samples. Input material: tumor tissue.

The CDR3 loop is CASSLELFPNSPLHF. The CDR3 DNA follows: TGTGCCAGCAGTCTAGAACTGTTCCCCAATTCACCCCTCCACTTT. The chain combines TRBV11-2 with TRBJ1-6; D gene ambiguous. Germline assignment: CDR1 SGHAT and CDR2 FQNNGV. Trimming took off 6 bases at V and 7 bases at J, with 16 bases between the two ends. There are 15 residues in the CDR3.